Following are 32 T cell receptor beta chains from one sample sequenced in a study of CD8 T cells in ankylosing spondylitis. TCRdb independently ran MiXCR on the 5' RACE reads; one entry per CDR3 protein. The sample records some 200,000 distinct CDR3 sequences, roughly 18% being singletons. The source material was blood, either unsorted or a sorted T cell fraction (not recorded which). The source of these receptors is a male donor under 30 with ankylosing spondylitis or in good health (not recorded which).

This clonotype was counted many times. This CDR3 reads CASSPPRWVEAKNIQYF. The CDR3 DNA sequence: TGTGCCAGCAGCCCCCCCCGGTGGGTTGAAGCCAAAAACATTCAGTACTTC. The rearrangement links TRBV7-9 to TRBJ2-4; no reliable D call. CDR1 SEHNR and CDR2 FQNEAQ come from the germline V gene (reference sequence). The CDR3 is 17 residues long. V was cut by 5 bases and J by 0 bases, with 17 bases left in between.

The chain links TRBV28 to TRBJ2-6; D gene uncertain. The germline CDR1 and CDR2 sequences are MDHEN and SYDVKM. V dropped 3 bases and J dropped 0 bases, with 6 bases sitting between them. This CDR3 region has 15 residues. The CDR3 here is CASSFGFSGANVLTF. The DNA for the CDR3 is TGTGCCAGCAGTTTCGGATTCTCTGGGGCCAACGTCCTGACTTTC.

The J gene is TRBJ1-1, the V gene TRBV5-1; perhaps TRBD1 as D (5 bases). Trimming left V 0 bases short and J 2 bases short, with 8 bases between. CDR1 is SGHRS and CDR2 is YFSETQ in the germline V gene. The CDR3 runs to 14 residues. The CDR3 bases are TGCGCCAGCAGCTTGGACAGGCCTAACACTGAAGCTTTCTTT. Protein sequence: CASSLDRPNTEAFF.

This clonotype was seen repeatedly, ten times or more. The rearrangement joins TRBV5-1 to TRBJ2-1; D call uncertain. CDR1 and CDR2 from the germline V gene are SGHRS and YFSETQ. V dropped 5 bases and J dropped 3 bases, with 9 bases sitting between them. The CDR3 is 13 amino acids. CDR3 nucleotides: TGCGCCAGCAGTAGTAGCTTCTACAATGAGCAGTTCTTC. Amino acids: CASSSSFYNEQFF.

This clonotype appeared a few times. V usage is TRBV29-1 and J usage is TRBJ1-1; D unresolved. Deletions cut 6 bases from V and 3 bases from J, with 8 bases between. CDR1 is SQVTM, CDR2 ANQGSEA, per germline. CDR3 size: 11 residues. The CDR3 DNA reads TGCAGCGTAAGGGAGGACACTGAAGCTTTCTTT. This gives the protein CSVREDTEAFF.

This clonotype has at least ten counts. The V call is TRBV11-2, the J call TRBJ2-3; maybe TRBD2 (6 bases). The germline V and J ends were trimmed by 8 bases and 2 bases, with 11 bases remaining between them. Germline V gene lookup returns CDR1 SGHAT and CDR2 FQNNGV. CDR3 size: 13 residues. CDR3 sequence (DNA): TGTGCCAGCTTGGACTATAACACAGATACGCAGTATTTT. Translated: CASLDYNTDTQYF.

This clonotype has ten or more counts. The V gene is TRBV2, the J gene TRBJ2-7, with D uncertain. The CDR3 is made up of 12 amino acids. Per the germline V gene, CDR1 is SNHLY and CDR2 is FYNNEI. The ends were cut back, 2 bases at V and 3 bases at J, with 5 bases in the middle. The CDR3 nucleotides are TGTGCCAGCAGTGAAAGTATCTACGAGCAGTACTTC. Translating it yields CASSESIYEQYF.

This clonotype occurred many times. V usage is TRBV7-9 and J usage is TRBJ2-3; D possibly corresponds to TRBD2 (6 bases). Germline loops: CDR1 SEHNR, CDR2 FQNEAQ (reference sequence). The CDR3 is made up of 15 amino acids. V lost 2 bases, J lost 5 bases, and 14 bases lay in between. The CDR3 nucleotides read TGTGCCAGCAGCTTACGGCGGGGCGGACAAGATACGCAGTATTTT. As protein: CASSLRRGGQDTQYF.

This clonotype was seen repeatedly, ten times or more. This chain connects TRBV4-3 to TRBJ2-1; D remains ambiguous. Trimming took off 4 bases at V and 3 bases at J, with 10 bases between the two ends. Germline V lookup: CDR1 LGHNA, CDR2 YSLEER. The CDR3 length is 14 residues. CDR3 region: CASSLSRYYNEQFF. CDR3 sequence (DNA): TGCGCCAGCAGCCTTTCAAGATACTACAATGAGCAGTTCTTC.

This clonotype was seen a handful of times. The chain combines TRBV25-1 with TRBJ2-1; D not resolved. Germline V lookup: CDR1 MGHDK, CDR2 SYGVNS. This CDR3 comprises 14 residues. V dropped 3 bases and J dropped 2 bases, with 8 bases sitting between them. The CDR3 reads CASSDHGTYNEQFF. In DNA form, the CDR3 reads TGTGCCAGCAGTGACCATGGGACCTACAATGAGCAGTTCTTC.

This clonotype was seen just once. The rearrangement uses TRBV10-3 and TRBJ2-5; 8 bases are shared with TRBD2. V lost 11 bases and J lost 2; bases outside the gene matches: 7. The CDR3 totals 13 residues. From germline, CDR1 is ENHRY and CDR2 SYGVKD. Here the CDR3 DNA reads TGTGCCGTAACTCCTAGCGGGCAAGAGACCCAGTACTTC. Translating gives CAVTPSGQETQYF.

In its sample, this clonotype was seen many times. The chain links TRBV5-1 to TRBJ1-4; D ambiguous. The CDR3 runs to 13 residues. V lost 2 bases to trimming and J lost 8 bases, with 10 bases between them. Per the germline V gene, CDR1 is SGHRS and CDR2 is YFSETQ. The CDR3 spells CASSFGDWEKLFF. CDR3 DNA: TGCGCCAGCAGCTTTGGGGATTGGGAAAAACTGTTTTTT.

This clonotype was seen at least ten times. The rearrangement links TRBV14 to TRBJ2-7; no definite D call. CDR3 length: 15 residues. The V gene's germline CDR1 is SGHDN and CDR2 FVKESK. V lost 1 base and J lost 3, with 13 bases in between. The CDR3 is CASSQGWASLYEQYF. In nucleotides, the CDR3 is TGTGCCAGCAGCCAAGGGTGGGCCTCCCTCTACGAGCAGTACTTC. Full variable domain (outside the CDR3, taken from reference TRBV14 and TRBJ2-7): EAGVTQFPSHSVIEKGQTVTLRCDPISGHDNLYWYRRVMGKEIKFLLHFVKESKQDESGMPNNRFLAERTGGTYSTLKVQPAELEDSGVYFCASSQGWASLYEQYFGPGTRLTVT.

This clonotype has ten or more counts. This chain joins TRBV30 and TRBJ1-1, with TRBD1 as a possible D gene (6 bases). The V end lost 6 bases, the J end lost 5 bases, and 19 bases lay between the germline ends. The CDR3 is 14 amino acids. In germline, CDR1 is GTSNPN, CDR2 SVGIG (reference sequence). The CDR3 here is CACRHQGQGTEAFF. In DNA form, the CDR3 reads TGTGCCTGCAGGCATCAGGGCCAGGGGACTGAAGCTTTCTTT.

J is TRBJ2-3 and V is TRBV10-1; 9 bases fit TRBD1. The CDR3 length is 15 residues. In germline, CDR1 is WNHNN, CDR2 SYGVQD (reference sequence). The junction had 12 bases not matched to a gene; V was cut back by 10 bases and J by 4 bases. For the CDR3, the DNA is TGCGCCACCGCAAGCGGGACAGGGCTACCAGATACGCAGTATTTT. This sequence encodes CATASGTGLPDTQYF.

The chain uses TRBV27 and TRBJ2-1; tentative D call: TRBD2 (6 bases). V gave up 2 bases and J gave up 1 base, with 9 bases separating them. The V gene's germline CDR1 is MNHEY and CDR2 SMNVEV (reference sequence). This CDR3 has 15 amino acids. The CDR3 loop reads CASSLLASSYNEQFF. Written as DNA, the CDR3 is TGTGCCAGCAGTTTACTAGCGTCGTCCTACAATGAGCAGTTCTTC.

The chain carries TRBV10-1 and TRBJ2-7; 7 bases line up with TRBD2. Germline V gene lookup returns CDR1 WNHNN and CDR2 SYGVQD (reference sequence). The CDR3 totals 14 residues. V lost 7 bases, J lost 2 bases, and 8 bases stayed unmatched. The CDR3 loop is CASIRTSAAYEQYV. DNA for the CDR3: TGCGCCAGCATACGCACTAGCGCAGCCTACGAGCAGTACGTC.

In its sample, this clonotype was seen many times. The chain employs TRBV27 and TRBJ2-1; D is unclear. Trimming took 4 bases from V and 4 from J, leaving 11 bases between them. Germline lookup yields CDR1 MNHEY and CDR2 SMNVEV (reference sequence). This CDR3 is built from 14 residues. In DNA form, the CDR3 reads TGTGCCAGCAGTTCGTCGAGCGCGTACAATGAGCAGTTCTTC. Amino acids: CASSSSSAYNEQFF.

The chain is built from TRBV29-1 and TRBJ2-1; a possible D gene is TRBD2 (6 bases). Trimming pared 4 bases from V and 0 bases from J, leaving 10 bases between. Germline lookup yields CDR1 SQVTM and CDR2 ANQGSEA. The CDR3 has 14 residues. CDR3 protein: CSVVGRSSYNEQFF. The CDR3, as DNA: TGCAGCGTTGTAGGGAGGAGCTCCTACAATGAGCAGTTCTTC.

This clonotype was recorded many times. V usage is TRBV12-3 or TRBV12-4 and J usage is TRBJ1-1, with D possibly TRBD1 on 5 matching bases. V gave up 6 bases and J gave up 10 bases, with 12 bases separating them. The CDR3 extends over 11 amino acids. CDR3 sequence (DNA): TGTGCCAGCAGAAAGGGGTTTGGAGCTTTCTTT. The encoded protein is CASRKGFGAFF.

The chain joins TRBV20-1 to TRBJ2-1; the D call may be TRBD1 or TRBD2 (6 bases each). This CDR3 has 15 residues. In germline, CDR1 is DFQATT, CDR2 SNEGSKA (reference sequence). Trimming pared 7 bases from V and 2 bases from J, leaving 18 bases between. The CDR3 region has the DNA TGCAGTGTGGGGGGTGGGGGCTCCGCCTACAATGAGCAGTTCTTC. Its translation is CSVGGGGSAYNEQFF.

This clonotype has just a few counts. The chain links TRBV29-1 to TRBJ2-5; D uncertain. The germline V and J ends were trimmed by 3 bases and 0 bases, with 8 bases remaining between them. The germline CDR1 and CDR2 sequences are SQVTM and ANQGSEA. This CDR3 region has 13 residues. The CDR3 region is CSVDQRYQETQYF. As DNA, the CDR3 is TGCAGCGTTGATCAGCGATACCAAGAGACCCAGTACTTC.

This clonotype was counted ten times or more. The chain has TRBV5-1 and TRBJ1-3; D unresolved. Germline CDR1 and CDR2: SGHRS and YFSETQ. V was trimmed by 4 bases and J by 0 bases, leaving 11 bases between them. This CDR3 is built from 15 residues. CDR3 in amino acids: CASSPRTVSGNTIYF. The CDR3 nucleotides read TGCGCCAGCAGCCCCCGGACTGTCTCTGGAAACACCATATATTTT.

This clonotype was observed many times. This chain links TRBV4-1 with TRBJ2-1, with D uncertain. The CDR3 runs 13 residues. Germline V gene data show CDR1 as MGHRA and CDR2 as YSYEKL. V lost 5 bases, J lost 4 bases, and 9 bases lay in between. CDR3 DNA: TGCGCCAGCAGCAACGGGTTTTACAATGAGCAGTTCTTC. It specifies CASSNGFYNEQFF.

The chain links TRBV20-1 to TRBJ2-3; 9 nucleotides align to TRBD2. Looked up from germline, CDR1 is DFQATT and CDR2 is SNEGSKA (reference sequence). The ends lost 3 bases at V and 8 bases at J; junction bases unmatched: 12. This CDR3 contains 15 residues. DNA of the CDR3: TGCAGTGCTAGTAGAATGGCGGGAGGGCCCGGTACGCAGTATTTT. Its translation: CSASRMAGGPGTQYF.

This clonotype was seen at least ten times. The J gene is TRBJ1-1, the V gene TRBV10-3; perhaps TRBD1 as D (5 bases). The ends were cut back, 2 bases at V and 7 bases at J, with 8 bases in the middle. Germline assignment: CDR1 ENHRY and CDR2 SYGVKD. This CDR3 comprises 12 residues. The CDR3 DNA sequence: TGTGCCATCAGTGAGGAGGGGCGTGAAGCTTTCTTT. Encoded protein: CAISEEGREAFF.

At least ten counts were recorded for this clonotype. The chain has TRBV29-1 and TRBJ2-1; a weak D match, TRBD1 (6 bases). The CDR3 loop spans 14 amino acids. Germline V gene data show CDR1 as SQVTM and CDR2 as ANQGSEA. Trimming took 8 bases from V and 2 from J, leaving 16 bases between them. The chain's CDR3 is CSSDRPGAYNEQFF. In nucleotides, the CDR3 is TGCAGCTCCGATCGTCCAGGGGCCTACAATGAGCAGTTCTTC.

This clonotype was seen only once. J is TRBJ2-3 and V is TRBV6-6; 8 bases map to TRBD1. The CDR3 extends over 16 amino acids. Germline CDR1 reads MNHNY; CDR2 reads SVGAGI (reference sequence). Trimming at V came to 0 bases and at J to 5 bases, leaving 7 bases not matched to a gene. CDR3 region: CASSYSIQGAEDTQYF. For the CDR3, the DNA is TGTGCCAGCAGTTACTCGATCCAGGGGGCGGAAGATACGCAGTATTTT.

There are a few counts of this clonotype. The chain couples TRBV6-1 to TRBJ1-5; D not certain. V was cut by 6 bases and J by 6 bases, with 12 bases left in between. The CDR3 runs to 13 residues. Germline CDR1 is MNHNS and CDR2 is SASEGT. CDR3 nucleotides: TGTGCCAGCAGGAGGGCTTCTGGTCAGCCCCAGCATTTT. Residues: CASRRASGQPQHF.

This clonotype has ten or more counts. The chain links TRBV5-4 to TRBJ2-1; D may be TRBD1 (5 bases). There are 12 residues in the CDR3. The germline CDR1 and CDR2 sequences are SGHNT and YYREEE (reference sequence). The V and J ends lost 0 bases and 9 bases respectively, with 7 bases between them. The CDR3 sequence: CASSLVQGEQFF. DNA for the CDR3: TGTGCCAGCAGCTTGGTTCAGGGTGAGCAGTTCTTC. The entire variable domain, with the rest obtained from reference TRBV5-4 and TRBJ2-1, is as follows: ETGVTQSPTHLIKTRGQQVTLRCSSQSGHNTVSWYQQALGQGPQFIFQYYREEENGRGNFPPRFSGLQFPNYSSELNVNALELDDSALYLCASSLVQGEQFFGPGTRLTVL.

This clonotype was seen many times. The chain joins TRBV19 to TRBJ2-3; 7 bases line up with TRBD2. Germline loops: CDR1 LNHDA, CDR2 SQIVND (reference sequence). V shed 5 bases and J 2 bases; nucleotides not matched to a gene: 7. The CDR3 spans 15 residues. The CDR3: CASSRAGRLTDTQYF. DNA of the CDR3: TGTGCCAGTAGTCGAGCGGGGCGACTCACAGATACGCAGTATTTT.

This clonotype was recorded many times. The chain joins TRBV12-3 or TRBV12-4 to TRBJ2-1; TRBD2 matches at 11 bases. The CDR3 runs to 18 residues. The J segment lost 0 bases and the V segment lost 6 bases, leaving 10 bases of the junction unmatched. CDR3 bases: TGTGCCAGCAGCTTCGGACTAGCGGGTTGGAGCTCCTACAATGAGCAGTTCTTC. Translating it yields CASSFGLAGWSSYNEQFF.